Following are 25 T cell receptor beta chains from one sample sequenced in a study of cytomegalovirus exposure and HLA in healthy donors. Use of 60 Vbeta and 13 Jbeta primers characterized the PCR. The protocol was immunoSEQ multiplex PCR, while the TCRdb copy is restricted to in-frame clones and leaves out a portion. Of under 200,000 clones in the sample, roughly 80% are singletons; the top ten hold 7% to 9%. The sequenced sample was PBMCs. The receptors shown here come from a male donor in good health and CMV-seropositive.

The DNA of the CDR3 is TGTGCCAGCAGCTTAAATTCGTTCGGGTCCACAGATACGCAGTATTTT. Residues: CASSLNSFGSTDTQYF. The rearrangement links TRBV11-3 to TRBJ2-3; no clear D gene. Looked up from germline, CDR1 is SGHNT and CDR2 is YENEEA. The CDR3 is 16 amino acids. V lost 2 bases, J lost 2 bases, and 14 bases lay in between.

The chain couples TRBV10-3 to TRBJ1-3; D ambiguous. This CDR3 has 14 residues. Trimming removed 2 bases at V and 2 bases at J, with 7 bases between. Germline CDR1 reads ENHRY; CDR2 reads SYGVKD. DNA for the CDR3: TGTGCCATCAGTGAGGGCGGGGCTGGAAACACCATATATTTT. This encodes CAISEGGAGNTIYF.

The chain has TRBV21-1 and TRBJ1-5; the table's TRBD1 call for D was not verified on the DNA. TRBV21-1 is described as a pseudogene. The CDR3 has 15 residues. CDR3 nucleotides: TGTGCCAGCAGCAAAGCCGGGACAGGGTATCAGCCCCAGCATTTT. It specifies CASSKAGTGYQPQHF.

V and J are TRBV6-6 and TRBJ2-1; no definite D call. This CDR3 has 12 residues. Trimming shortened V by 5 bases and J by 4 bases, and 6 bases separated the two germline ends. CDR1 is MNHNY, CDR2 SVGAGI, per germline (reference sequence). DNA of the CDR3: TGTGCCAGCAGTCCCCAGTACAATGAGCAGTTCTTC. Residues: CASSPQYNEQFF.

The chain uses TRBV5-4 and TRBJ2-2; unclear D gene. V lost 2 bases and J 1 base, leaving 12 bases between the germline ends. The germline V gene has CDR1 SGHNT and CDR2 YYREEE (reference sequence). This CDR3 contains 16 residues. The CDR3 loop is CASSFGVSENTGELFF. As DNA, the CDR3 is TGTGCCAGCAGCTTCGGTGTGAGCGAGAACACCGGGGAGCTGTTTTTT.

This chain joins TRBV5-1 and TRBJ1-3; D might be TRBD1 (5 bases). CDR3 length: 15 amino acids. Trimming took 0 bases from V and 7 from J, leaving 14 bases between them. The germline V gene encodes CDR1 SGHRS and CDR2 YFSETQ. The CDR3 DNA is TGCGCCAGCAGCTTGGCAGGAGGGACCTTGAACACCATATATTTT. Translation gives CASSLAGGTLNTIYF.

CDR3 in DNA: TGTGCCAGCAGTCTATCCGGGACAGGGGCCGGGGAGCTGTTTTTT. It is translated as CASSLSGTGAGELFF. The chain combines TRBV25-1 with TRBJ2-2; 10 positions agree with TRBD1. This CDR3 is built from 15 residues. J was trimmed by 6 bases and V by 5 bases; bases with no gene match: 6. CDR1 is MGHDK, CDR2 SYGVNS, per germline. The full variable domain, completed using reference TRBV25-1 and TRBJ2-2, is EADIYQTPRYLVIGTGKKITLECSQTMGHDKMYWYQQDPGMELHLIHYSYGVNSTEKGDLSSESTVSRIRTEHFPLTLESARPSHTSQYLCASSLSGTGAGELFFGEGSRLTVL.

V is TRBV6-6 and J is TRBJ2-6; possibly TRBD1 for D (5 bases). This CDR3 has 15 amino acids. Germline lookup yields CDR1 MNHNY and CDR2 SVGAGI (reference sequence). V shed 5 bases and J shed 5 bases, with 13 bases lying between them. CDR3 DNA sequence: TGTGCCAGCAGTCGGACACCCAGTAGGGCCAACGTCCTGACTTTC. It encodes CASSRTPSRANVLTF.

The CDR3 region has the DNA TGCGCCAGCAGCCAAGATAATTTCAGGGGCGCGCGCTATGGCTACACCTTC. Its protein is CASSQDNFRGARYGYTF. The rearrangement uses TRBV4-3 and TRBJ1-2; D possibly corresponds to TRBD1 (6 bases). Germline lookup yields CDR1 LGHNA and CDR2 YSLEER. The CDR3 runs 17 residues. V was pared by 0 bases and J by 4 bases, with 18 bases between.

CDR3: CASSPVGGSTTGELFF. The CDR3 DNA is TGTGCCAGCTCACCCGTTGGCGGGAGTACCACCGGGGAGCTGTTTTTT. The chain couples TRBV18 to TRBJ2-2; the match to TRBD2 covers 7 bases. Germline-derived CDR1 and CDR2 are KGHSH and LQKENI. This CDR3 is 16 amino acids long. V was pared by 3 bases and J by 4 bases, with 8 bases of the junction left unmatched.

The rearrangement links TRBV6-5 to TRBJ1-2; D may be TRBD1 (5 bases). V lost 7 bases and J 2 bases, leaving 11 bases between the germline ends. CDR1 and CDR2 from the germline V gene are MNHEY and SVGAGI. CDR3 length: 13 residues. The DNA for the CDR3 is TGTGCCAGCACCGCGGGACGGAACTATGGCTACACCTTC. Translated, it gives CASTAGRNYGYTF.

This chain joins TRBV18 and TRBJ2-3, with D possibly TRBD2 on 5 matching bases. V lost 3 bases and J 6 bases, leaving 7 bases between the germline ends. The CDR3 length is 12 residues. Per the germline V gene, CDR1 is KGHSH and CDR2 is LQKENI. The CDR3: CASSPEGDTQYF. Written as DNA, the CDR3 is TGTGCCAGCTCACCCGAGGGTGATACGCAGTATTTT.

The chain uses TRBV5-4 and TRBJ2-3, with 7 bases identical to TRBD2. Germline lookup yields CDR1 SGHNT and CDR2 YYREEE (reference sequence). V lost 0 bases, J lost 4 bases, and 11 bases stayed unmatched. This CDR3 has 17 residues. DNA of the CDR3: TGTGCCAGCAGCTTGGGAGCTGGCGGGAGCAGGGCAGATACGCAGTATTTT. Translating it yields CASSLGAGGSRADTQYF.

V gene TRBV5-8 combines with J gene TRBJ1-2, with a possible D match to TRBD1 (5 bases). Deletions cut 4 bases from V and 3 bases from J, with 16 bases between. From germline, CDR1 is SGHTS and CDR2 YDEGEE. The CDR3 runs to 15 residues. The CDR3 DNA reads as TGTGCCAGCAGCCGGGGGGAACCGGCGGACTATGGCTACACCTTC. This codes for CASSRGEPADYGYTF.

The V and J genes are TRBV7-9 and TRBJ1-3; D call uncertain. Trimming took off 5 bases at V and 0 bases at J, with 14 bases between the two ends. The CDR3 is made up of 16 amino acids. Germline V gives CDR1 SEHNR, CDR2 FQNEAQ (reference sequence). CDR3 sequence: CASSLRRTDSGNTIYF. CDR3 bases: TGTGCCAGCAGCCTAAGGAGGACTGACTCTGGAAACACCATATATTTT.

As for this clone: The same CDR3 can be traced to other DNA sequences in this sample. CDR3 nucleotide sequence: TGTGCCAGCAGCGTAGGGGACAGGGGCTACAATGAGCAGTTCTTC. Translating it yields CASSVGDRGYNEQFF. The gene calls are TRBV9 and TRBJ2-1; the match to TRBD1 covers 10 bases. Germline V gene lookup returns CDR1 SGDLS and CDR2 YYNGEE. This CDR3 contains 15 residues. Trimming cost V 0 bases and J 3 bases; bases outside gene matches: 0.

The chain has TRBV5-1 and TRBJ2-1; D may be TRBD1 (6 bases). V lost 0 bases and J lost 8, with 12 bases in between. The CDR3 has 14 residues. Germline assignment: CDR1 SGHRS and CDR2 YFSETQ. This chain's CDR3 is CASSLVAGVDEQFF. The CDR3 nucleotides read TGCGCCAGCAGCTTGGTCGCAGGGGTGGATGAGCAGTTCTTC.

The J gene is TRBJ1-5, the V gene TRBV28, with unresolved D. The CDR3 spans 15 residues. Trimming stripped 2 bases from V and 2 bases from J, with 10 bases between. CDR1 and CDR2 from the germline V gene are MDHEN and SYDVKM. CDR3 DNA: TGTGCCAGCAGTTTAGAAGGCGGGGGCAATCAGCCCCAGCATTTT. Translating it yields CASSLEGGGNQPQHF.

This chain connects TRBV30 to TRBJ1-1; D gene unclear. Germline V CDR1 and CDR2: GTSNPN, SVGIG (reference sequence). This CDR3 is built from 11 residues. V was clipped by 4 bases and J by 4 bases, with 7 bases between them. The CDR3 coding sequence is TGTGCCTGGACGAAGAGCACTGAAGCTTTCTTT. Its translation is CAWTKSTEAFF.

The DNA for the CDR3 is TGTGCCAGCAGCTTGGAAGAGACTCTCTCTTATAGCTATGGCTACACCTTC. This sequence encodes CASSLEETLSYSYGYTF. The rearrangement joins TRBV11-2 to TRBJ1-2, with D hard to call. V lost 3 bases, J lost 4 bases, and 21 bases lay in between. Germline-derived CDR1 and CDR2 are SGHAT and FQNNGV. CDR3 length: 17 amino acids.

This chain links TRBV6-1 with TRBJ2-2; D may be TRBD2 (6 bases). Germline V CDR1 and CDR2: MNHNS, SASEGT. The CDR3 runs 15 residues. Trimming removed 1 base at V and 4 bases at J, with 10 bases between. CDR3 in amino acids: CASSEGSGPTGELFF. CDR3 bases: TGTGCCAGCAGTGAAGGGAGCGGGCCCACCGGGGAGCTGTTTTTT.

The rearrangement uses TRBV4-3 and TRBJ2-7; 10 positions match TRBD2. Trimming removed 2 bases from V and 5 bases from J; junction bases left unmatched: 6. The length of the CDR3 is 15 residues. Looked up from germline, CDR1 is LGHNA and CDR2 is YSLEER. The CDR3 loop reads CASSQTSGIGNEQYF. CDR3 sequence (DNA): TGCGCCAGCAGCCAAACTAGCGGGATAGGGAACGAGCAGTACTTC.

V gene TRBV29-1 combines with J gene TRBJ1-1, with D maybe TRBD1 (6 bases). V lost 4 bases to trimming and J lost 5 bases, with 14 bases between them. CDR1 is SQVTM and CDR2 is ANQGSEA in the germline V gene. The CDR3 length is 13 residues. As DNA, the CDR3 is TGCAGCGTTGGACGTCACAGGGATACTGAAGCTTTCTTT. It is translated as CSVGRHRDTEAFF.

This chain uses TRBV7-2 with TRBJ1-1; D remains ambiguous. The ends were cut back, 1 base at V and 0 bases at J, with 9 bases in the middle. The CDR3 totals 15 residues. CDR1 is SGHTA, CDR2 FQGNSA, per germline. CDR3 nucleotide sequence: TGTGCCAGCAGCTTAGTTGGAGGGTTGAACACTGAAGCTTTCTTT. It is translated as CASSLVGGLNTEAFF.

V gene TRBV6-6 combines with J gene TRBJ1-5, with 9 bases matching TRBD1. The length of the CDR3 is 14 residues. Germline loops: CDR1 MNHNY, CDR2 SVGAGI (reference sequence). The V and J ends lost 3 bases and 6 bases, in that order; junction bases with no gene match: 3. For the CDR3, the DNA is TGTGCCAGCAGTTATCGGGGACAGGGTCAGCCCCAGCATTTT. Its translation is CASSYRGQGQPQHF.